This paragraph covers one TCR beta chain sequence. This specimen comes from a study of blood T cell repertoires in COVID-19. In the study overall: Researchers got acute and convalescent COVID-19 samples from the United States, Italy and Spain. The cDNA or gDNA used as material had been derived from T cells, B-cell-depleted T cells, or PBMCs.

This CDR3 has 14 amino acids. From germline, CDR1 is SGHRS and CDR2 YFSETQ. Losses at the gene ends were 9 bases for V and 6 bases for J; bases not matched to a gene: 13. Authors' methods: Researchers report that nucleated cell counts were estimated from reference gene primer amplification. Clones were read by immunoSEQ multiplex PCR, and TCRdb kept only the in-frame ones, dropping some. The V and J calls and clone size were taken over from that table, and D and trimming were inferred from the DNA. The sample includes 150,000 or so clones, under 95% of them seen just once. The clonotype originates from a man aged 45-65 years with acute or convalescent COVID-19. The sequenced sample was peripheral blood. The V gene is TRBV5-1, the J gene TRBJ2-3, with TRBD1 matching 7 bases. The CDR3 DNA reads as TGCGCCACCCGACGAGAGGGGGCTTGGGATACGCAGTATTTT. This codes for CATRREGAWDTQYF.